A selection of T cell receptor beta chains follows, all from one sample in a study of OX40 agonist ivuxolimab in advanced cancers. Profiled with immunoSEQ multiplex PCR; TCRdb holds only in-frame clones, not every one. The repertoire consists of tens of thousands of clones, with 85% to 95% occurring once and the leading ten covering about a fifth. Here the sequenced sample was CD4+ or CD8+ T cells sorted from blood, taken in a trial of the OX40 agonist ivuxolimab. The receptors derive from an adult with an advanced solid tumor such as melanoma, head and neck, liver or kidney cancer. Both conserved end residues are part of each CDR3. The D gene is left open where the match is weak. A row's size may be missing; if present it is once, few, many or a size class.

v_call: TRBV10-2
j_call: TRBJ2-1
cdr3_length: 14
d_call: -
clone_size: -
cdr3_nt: TGCGCCAGCAGCCCACGTGGCCCAGGGAATGAGCAGTTCTTC
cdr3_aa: CASSPRGPGNEQFF

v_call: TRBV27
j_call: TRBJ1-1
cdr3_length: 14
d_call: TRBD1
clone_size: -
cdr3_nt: TGTGCCAGCAGTTTGTCGACAGGGGGCACTGAAGCTTTCTTT
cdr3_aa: CASSLSTGGTEAFF

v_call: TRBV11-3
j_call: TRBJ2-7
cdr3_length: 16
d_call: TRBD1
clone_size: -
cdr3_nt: TGTGCCAGCAGCCCTCGTAGGACGGGACAGACCTACGAGCAGTACTTC
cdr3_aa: CASSPRRTGQTYEQYF

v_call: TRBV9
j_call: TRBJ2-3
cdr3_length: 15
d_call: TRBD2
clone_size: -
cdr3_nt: TGTGCCAGCAGCGCGGGACTAGCGGACACAGATACGCAGTATTTT
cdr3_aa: CASSAGLADTDTQYF

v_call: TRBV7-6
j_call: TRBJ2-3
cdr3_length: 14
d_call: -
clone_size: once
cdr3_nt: TGTGCCAGCAGCTTATCGGAGGGGACGGATACGCAGTATTTT
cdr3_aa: CASSLSEGTDTQYF

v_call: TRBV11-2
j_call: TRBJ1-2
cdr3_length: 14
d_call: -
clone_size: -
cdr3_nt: TGTGCCAGCAGCTTAGAAGCAGGCCCCTATGGCTACACCTTC
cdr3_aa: CASSLEAGPYGYTF

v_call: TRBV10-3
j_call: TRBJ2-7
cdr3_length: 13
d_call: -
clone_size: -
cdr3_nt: TGTGCCATCAGTGAGGAGACAGACTACGAGCAGTACTTC
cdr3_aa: CAISEETDYEQYF

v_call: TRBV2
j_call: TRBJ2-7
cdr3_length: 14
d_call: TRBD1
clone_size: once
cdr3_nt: TGTGCCAGCATTACCGGGACAGGGTACTACGAGCAGTACTTC
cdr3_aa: CASITGTGYYEQYF

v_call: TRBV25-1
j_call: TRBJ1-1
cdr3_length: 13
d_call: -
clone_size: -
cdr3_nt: TGTGCCAGCAGTGGATCCGTGAACACTGAAGCTTTCTTT
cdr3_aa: CASSGSVNTEAFF

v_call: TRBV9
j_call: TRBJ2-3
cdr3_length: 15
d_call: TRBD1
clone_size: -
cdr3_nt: TGTGCCAGCAGCGTCCAGGGGGCTGTTGCGGATACGCAGTATTTT
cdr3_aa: CASSVQGAVADTQYF

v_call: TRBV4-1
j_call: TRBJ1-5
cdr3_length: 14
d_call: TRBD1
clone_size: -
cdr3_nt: TGCGCCAGCAGCCCTGACAGGGGCAATCAGCCCCAGCATTTT
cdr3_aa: CASSPDRGNQPQHF

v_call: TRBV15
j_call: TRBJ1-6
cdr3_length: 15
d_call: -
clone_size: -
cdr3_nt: TGTGCCACCAGCAGAGATCTAGGGTCGGGTTCACCCCTCCACTTT
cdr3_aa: CATSRDLGSGSPLHF

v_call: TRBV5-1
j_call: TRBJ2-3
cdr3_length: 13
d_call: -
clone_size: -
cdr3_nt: TGCGCCAGCAGCCGCACTAGCACAGATACGCAGTATTTT
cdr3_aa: CASSRTSTDTQYF

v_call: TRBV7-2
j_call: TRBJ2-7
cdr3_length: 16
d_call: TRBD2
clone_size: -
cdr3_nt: TGTGCCAGCAGCTTAGTTGCGGGAGCCCCCTCCTACGAGCAGTACTTC
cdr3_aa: CASSLVAGAPSYEQYF

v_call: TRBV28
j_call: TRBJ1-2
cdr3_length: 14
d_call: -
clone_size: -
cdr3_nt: TGTGCCAGCAGTTTGGAAAATACCTTCTATGGCTACACCTTC
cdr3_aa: CASSLENTFYGYTF

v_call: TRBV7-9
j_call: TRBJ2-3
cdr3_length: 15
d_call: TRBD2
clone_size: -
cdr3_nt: TGTGCCAGCAGCTTCGGGACTAGCAGGACAGATACGCAGTATTTT
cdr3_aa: CASSFGTSRTDTQYF

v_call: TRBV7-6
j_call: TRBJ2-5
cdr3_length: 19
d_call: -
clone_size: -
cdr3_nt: TGTGCCAGCAGCTTAAATCTTTATAATAGAGACGGCGCCCGGGAGACCCAGTACTTC
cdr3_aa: CASSLNLYNRDGARETQYF

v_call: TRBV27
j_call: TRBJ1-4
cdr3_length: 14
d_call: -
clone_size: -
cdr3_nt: TGTGCCAGCAGTTTAGTACAGGGAAATGAAAAACTGTTTTTT
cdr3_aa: CASSLVQGNEKLFF

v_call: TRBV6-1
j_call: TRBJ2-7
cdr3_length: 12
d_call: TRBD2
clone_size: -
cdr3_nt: TGTGCCAGCTTGCCGCGGGGGAACGAGCAGTACTTC
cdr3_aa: CASLPRGNEQYF

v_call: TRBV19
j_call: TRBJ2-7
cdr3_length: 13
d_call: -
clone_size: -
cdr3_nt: TGTGCCAGTAAAGAAACGGGGGACTACGAGCAGTACTTC
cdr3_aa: CASKETGDYEQYF

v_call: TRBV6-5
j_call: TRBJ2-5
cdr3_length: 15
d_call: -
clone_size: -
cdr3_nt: TGTGCCAGCAGTTACTCCCCTGGACAGCTCGAGACCCAGTACTTC
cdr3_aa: CASSYSPGQLETQYF

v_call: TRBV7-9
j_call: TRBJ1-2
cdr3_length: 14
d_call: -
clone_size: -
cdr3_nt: TGTGCCAGCAGCTTAGCAGACCCGAACTATGGCTACACCTTC
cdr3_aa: CASSLADPNYGYTF

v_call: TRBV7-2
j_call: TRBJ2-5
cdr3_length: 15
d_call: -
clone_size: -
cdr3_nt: TGTGCCAGCAGCTTAAGAGAGGGGCCCCAAGAGACCCAGTACTTC
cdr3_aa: CASSLREGPQETQYF

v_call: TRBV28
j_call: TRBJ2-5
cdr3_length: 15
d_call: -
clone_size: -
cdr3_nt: TGTGCCAGCAGCAGAAGGGACGGGCCCAGAGGTGCCCAGTACTTC
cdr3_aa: CASSRRDGPRGAQYF

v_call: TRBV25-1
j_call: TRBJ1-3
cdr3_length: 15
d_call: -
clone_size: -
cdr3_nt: TGTGCCAGCAGTGAATCAGTATTCTCTGGAAACACCATATATTTT
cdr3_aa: CASSESVFSGNTIYF

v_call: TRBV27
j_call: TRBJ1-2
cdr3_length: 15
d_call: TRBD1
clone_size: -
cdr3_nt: TGTGCCAGCAGTTTTACAGGGGGCGCAGGCTATGGCTACACCTTC
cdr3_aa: CASSFTGGAGYGYTF

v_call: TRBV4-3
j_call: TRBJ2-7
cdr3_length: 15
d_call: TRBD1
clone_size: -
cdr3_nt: TGCGCCAGCAGCCACCCGGGACAGGCACCCTACGAGCAGTACTTC
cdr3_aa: CASSHPGQAPYEQYF

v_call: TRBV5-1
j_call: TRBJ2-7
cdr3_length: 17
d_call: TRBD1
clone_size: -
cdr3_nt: TGCGCCAGCAGCTTGGCCAAGGGACCGGGACAGGGACACGAGCAGTACTTC
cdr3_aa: CASSLAKGPGQGHEQYF

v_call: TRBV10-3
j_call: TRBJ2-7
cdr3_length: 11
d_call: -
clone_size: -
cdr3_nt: TGTGCCATCAGGGACAACTACGAGCAGTACTTC
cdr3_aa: CAIRDNYEQYF

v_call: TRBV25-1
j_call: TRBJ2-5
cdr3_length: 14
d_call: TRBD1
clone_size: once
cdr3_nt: TGTGCCAGCAGTGAATATGAAAACAGGGGGCGTCGGTACTTC
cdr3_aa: CASSEYENRGRRYF

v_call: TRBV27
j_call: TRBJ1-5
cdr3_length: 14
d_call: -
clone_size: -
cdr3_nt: TGTGCCAGCAGTTATCAGGGGTACAATCAGCCCCAGCATTTT
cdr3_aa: CASSYQGYNQPQHF

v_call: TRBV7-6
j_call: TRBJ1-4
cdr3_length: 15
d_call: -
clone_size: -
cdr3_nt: TGTGCCAGCAGCTGGGCCGGGGGAGTTGGGGAAAAACTGTTTTTT
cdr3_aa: CASSWAGGVGEKLFF

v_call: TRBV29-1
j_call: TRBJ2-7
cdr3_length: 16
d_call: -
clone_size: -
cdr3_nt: TGCAGCGTTGAAGAAGGTTCGAGGACTTCCACTTTGGGGCAGTACTTC
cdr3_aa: CSVEEGSRTSTLGQYF

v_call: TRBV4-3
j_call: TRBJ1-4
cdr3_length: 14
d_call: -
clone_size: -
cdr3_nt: TGCGCCAGCAGCCCCGGGGGCTGGGGTGAAAAACTGTTTTTT
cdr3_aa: CASSPGGWGEKLFF

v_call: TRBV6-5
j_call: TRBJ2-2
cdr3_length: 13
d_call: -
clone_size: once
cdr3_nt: TGTGCCAGCAGTTACGAACTTACCGGGGAGCTGTTTTTT
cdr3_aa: CASSYELTGELFF

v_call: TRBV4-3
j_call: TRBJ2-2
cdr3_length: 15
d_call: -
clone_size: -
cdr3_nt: TGCGCCAGCAGCGCCCTACAGGGGAACACCGGGGAGCTGTTTTTT
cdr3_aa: CASSALQGNTGELFF

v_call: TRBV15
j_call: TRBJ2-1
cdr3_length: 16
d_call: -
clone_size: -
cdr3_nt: TGTGCCACCAGCAGAGATGCAGGGGCTCTATACAATGAGCAGTTCTTC
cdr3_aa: CATSRDAGALYNEQFF

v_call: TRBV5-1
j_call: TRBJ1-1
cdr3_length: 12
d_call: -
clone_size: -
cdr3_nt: TGCGCCAGCAGCTTGGCAGGGCTTGAAGCTTTCTTT
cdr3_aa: CASSLAGLEAFF

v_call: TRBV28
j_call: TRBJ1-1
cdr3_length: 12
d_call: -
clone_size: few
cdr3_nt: TGTGCCAGCACTGGGGAAAGCGCTGAAGCTTTCTTT
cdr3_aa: CASTGESAEAFF

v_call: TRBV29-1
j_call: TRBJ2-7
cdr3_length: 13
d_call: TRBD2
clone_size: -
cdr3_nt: TGCAGCGTTGATTTTGCGGGAGGTTACGAGCAGTACTTC
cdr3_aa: CSVDFAGGYEQYF

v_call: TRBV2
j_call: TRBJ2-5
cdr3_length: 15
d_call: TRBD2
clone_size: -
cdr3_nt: TGTGCCAGCAGTGTCTCGGGGGGAAAAAGGGAGACCCAGTACTTC
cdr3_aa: CASSVSGGKRETQYF

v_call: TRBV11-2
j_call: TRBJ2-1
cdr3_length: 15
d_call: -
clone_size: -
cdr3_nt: TGTGCCAGCAGCTTGGGGGGACTTCATCACAATGAGCAGTTCTTC
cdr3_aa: CASSLGGLHHNEQFF

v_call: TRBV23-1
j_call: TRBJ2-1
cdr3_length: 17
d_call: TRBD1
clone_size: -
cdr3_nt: TGCGCCAGCAGTCAACTGACCGGGCCCCAGGGGGACAATGAGCAGTTCTTC
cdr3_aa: CASSQLTGPQGDNEQFF

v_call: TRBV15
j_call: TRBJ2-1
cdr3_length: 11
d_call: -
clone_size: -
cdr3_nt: TGTGCCACCCGTGGGCTAAATGAGCAGTTCTTC
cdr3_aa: CATRGLNEQFF

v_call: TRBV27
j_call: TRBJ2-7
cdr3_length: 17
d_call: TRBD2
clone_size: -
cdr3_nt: TGTGCCAGCAGTTTAACCGGGACTAGCGGGAGAGACTACGAGCAGTACTTC
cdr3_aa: CASSLTGTSGRDYEQYF

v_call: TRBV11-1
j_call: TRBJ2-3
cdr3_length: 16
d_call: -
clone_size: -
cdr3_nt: TGTGCCAGCAACCACGACGGGGGCAGGGAGAGACCGAGGGCGTATTTT
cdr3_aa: CASNHDGGRERPRAYF

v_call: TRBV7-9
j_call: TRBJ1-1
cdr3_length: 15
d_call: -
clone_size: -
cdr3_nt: TGTGCCAGCAGCCCAACCCCGGGACTGGGCACTGAAGCTTTCTTT
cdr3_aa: CASSPTPGLGTEAFF

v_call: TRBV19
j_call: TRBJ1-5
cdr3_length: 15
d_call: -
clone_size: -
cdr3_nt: TGTGCCAGTAGTATGAACGCACTGCCCAATCAGCCCCAGCATTTT
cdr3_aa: CASSMNALPNQPQHF

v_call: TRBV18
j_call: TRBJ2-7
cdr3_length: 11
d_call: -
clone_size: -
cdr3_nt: TGTGCCAGCTCCCTGGGGGACGAGCAGTACTTC
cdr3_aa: CASSLGDEQYF

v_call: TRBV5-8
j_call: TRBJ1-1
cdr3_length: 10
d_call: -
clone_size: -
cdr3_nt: TGTGCCAGCAGCTTGAGATCCGCTTTCTTT
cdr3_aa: CASSLRSAFF

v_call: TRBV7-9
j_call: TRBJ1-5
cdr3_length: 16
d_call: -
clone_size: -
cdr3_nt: TGTGCCAGCAGCTTAGCCGGACCCGTAGAGGATCAGCCCCAGCATTTT
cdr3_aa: CASSLAGPVEDQPQHF

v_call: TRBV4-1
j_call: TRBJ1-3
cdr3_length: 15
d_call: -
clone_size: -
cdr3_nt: TGCGCCAGCAGCCTTCGTGGTAGCTCTGGAAACACCATATATTTT
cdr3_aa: CASSLRGSSGNTIYF

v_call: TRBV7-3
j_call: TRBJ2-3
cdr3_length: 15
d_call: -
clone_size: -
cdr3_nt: TGTGCCAGCAGCCCCGTACAAGGTGTAGGAGATACGCAGTATTTT
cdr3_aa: CASSPVQGVGDTQYF